This T cell receptor beta chain was recorded in a study of Ad26.COV2.S vaccination and SARS-CoV-2 variants. Study-level findings and limits: Spike-specific responses of CD8+ and CD4+ T cells were reported to display substantial breadth after vaccination.

TCRdb keeps only in-frame clones here, not all; method: immunoSEQ multiplex PCR. In the table there are about 400,000 clones, approximately 90% of which are singletons. A remark on this clone: The antigen remains undetermined.

Treatment of the sample: around 19 received Ad26.COV2.S at low or high dose, single or two shots; about 5 received placebo; per-sample allocation not given. Samples came from day 63 after the first vaccine or placebo injection. Donor was an adult aged 18-55 years in Boston. The receptor was derived from a person aged 18-65 years who received the Ad26.COV2.S COVID-19 vaccine or a placebo. Sequenced here: peripheral blood, sampled in a trial of Ad26.COV2.S vaccine versus placebo.

This CDR3 is CATALGGGGTDTQYF. The DNA for the CDR3 is TGTGCCACCGCATTGGGGGGCGGGGGGACAGATACGCAGTATTTT. The V call is TRBV24-1, the J call TRBJ2-3; TRBD2 agrees at 8 bases. V trimming: 9 bases; J trimming: 3 bases; junction bases outside the gene matches: 10. Germline assignment: CDR1 KGHDR and CDR2 SFDVKD. The CDR3 is 15 residues long.